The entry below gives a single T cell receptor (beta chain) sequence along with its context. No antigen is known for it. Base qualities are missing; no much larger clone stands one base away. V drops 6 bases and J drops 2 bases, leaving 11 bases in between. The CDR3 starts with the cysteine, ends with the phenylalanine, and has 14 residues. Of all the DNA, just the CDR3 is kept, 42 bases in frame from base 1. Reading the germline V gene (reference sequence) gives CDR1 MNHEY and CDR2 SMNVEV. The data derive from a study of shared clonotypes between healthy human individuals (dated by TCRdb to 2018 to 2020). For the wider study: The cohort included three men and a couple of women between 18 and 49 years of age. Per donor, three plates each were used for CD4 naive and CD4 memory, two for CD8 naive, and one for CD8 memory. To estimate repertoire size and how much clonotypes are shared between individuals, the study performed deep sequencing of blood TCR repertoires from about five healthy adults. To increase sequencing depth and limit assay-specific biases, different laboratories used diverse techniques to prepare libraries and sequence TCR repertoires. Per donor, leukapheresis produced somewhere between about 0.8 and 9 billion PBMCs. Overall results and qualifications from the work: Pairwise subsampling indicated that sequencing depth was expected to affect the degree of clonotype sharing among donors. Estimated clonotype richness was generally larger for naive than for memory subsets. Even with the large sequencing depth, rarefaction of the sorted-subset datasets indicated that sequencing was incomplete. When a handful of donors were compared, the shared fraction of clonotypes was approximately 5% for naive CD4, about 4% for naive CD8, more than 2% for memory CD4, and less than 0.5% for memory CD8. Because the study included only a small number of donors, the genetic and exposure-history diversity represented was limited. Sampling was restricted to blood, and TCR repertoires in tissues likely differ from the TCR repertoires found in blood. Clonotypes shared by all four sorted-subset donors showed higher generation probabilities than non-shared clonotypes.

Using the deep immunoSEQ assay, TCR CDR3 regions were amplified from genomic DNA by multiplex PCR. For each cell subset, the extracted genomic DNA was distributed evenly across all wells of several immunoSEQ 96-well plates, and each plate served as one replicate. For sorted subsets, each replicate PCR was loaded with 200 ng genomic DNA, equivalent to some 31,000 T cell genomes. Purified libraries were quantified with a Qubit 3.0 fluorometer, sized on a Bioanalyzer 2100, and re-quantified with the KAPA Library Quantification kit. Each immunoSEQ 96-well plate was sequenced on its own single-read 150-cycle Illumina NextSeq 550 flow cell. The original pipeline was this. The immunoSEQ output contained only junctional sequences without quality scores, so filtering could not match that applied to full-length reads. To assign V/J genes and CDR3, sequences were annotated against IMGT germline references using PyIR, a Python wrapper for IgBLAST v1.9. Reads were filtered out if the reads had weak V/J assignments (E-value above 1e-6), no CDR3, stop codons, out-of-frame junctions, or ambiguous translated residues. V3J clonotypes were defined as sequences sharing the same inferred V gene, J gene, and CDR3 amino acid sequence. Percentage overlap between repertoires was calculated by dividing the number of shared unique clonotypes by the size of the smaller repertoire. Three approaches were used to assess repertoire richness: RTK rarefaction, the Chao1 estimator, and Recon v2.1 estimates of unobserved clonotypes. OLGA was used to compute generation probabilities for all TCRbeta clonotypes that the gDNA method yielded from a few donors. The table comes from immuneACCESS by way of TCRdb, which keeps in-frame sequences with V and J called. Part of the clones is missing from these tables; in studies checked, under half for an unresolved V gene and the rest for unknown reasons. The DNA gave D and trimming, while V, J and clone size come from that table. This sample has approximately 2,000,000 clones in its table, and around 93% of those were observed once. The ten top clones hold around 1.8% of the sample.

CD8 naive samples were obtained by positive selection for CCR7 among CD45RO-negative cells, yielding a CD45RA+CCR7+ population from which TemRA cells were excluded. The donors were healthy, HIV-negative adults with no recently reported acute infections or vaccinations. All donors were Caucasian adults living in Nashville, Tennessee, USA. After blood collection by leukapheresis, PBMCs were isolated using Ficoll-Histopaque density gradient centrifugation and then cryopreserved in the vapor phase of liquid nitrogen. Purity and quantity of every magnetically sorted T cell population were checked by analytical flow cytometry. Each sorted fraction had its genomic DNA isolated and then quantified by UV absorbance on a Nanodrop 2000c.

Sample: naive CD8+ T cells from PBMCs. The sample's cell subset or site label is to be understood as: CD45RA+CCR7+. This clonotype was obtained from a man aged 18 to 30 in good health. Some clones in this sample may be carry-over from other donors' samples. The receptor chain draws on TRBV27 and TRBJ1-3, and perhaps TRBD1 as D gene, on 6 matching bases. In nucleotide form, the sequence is TGTGCCAGCAGCCCACAGGGACCTGGAAACACCATATATTTT. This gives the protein CASSPQGPGNTIYF.